These T cell receptor beta chains were read from a single sample in a study of CD8 T cells in ankylosing spondylitis. TCRdb used MiXCR to reprocess the 5' RACE reads, holding one entry per CDR3 protein. Of 400,000 to 450,000 distinct CDR3 sequences in the sample, about a sixth were seen once. The sequenced material came from blood, either unsorted or a sorted T cell fraction (not recorded which). These receptors originate from a male donor with ankylosing spondylitis. Each CDR3 is given with its conserved first and last residue. Fields, in order: D gene, J gene, clone size, V gene, CDR3 DNA, CDR3 protein. A D gene is named only where the DNA matches it firmly. Clone size is shown for a subset of rows, as once, few, many or a class of expanded clone.

D gene: NA; J gene: TRBJ1-1; clone size: few; V gene: TRBV29-1; CDR3 DNA: TGCAGCGTTCTAGACGGACACACTGAAGCTTTCTTT; CDR3 protein: CSVLDGHTEAFF
D gene: NA; J gene: TRBJ1-4; clone size: few; V gene: TRBV14; CDR3 DNA: TGTGCCAGCAGCCAAGATGCGGCGGCTAATGAAAAACTGTTTTTT; CDR3 protein: CASSQDAAANEKLFF
D gene: TRBD1; J gene: TRBJ2-3; clone size: NA; V gene: TRBV5-1; CDR3 DNA: TGCGCCAGCAGCCAGGGACAGATAAGTGATACGCAGTATTTT; CDR3 protein: CASSQGQISDTQYF
D gene: TRBD2; J gene: TRBJ2-5; clone size: NA; V gene: TRBV6-5; CDR3 DNA: TGTGCCAGCAGTTACTTCCCTCCCGGACTAGCGGGAGGGGGGACCCAGTACTTC; CDR3 protein: CASSYFPPGLAGGGTQYF
D gene: NA; J gene: TRBJ1-5; clone size: many; V gene: TRBV6-1; CDR3 DNA: TGTGCCAGCAGTCCCAAGTTACCGAGAAATAGCAATCAGCCCCAGCATTTT; CDR3 protein: CASSPKLPRNSNQPQHF
D gene: TRBD2; J gene: TRBJ2-7; clone size: once; V gene: TRBV30; CDR3 DNA: TGTGCCTGGGCGGGGGATAAATACGAGCAGTACTTC; CDR3 protein: CAWAGDKYEQYF
D gene: TRBD2; J gene: TRBJ2-2; clone size: few; V gene: TRBV12-3/TRBV12-4; CDR3 DNA: TGTGCCTGCAGTTACAAGACTAGCGGGGGATTAGGAGCCGGGGAGCTGTTTTTT; CDR3 protein: CACSYKTSGGLGAGELFF
D gene: TRBD1; J gene: TRBJ1-6; clone size: NA; V gene: TRBV6-1; CDR3 DNA: TGTGCCAGCAGCCGAGGGACAGGGGGTACTAGTACCTATAATTCACCCCTCCACTTT; CDR3 protein: CASSRGTGGTSTYNSPLHF
D gene: NA; J gene: TRBJ1-2; clone size: few; V gene: TRBV6-6; CDR3 DNA: TGTGCCAGCAACAATATCGATCGGGGCTACACCTTC; CDR3 protein: CASNNIDRGYTF
D gene: TRBD1; J gene: TRBJ2-7; clone size: NA; V gene: TRBV20-1; CDR3 DNA: TGCAGTGCTAGGCGTCGGGGACAGGGGTCCAGCGAGCAGTACTTC; CDR3 protein: CSARRRGQGSSEQYF
D gene: TRBD1; J gene: TRBJ1-3; clone size: few; V gene: TRBV11-2; CDR3 DNA: TGTGCCAGCAGCCGAACGACAGGGGGAAACACCATATATTTT; CDR3 protein: CASSRTTGGNTIYF
D gene: TRBD1; J gene: TRBJ2-1; clone size: many; V gene: TRBV27; CDR3 DNA: TGTGCCAGCTCTACCGGGACAGGGGTTGTCAATGAGCAGTTCTTC; CDR3 protein: CASSTGTGVVNEQFF
D gene: TRBD1; J gene: TRBJ1-3; clone size: NA; V gene: TRBV25-1; CDR3 DNA: TGTGCCAGCAGTCAAATCGAGGGGGCTGCTGGAAACACCATATATTTT; CDR3 protein: CASSQIEGAAGNTIYF
D gene: TRBD1; J gene: TRBJ2-7; clone size: NA; V gene: TRBV7-8; CDR3 DNA: TGTGCCAGCAGCTTAGCTGACAGGGGGAGGTATTACGAGCAGTACTTC; CDR3 protein: CASSLADRGRYYEQYF
D gene: NA; J gene: TRBJ2-2; clone size: many; V gene: TRBV12-3/TRBV12-4; CDR3 DNA: TGTGCCAGCATGGGCTTAGAGACCCTATACGCGGGCGGGGAGCTGTTTTTT; CDR3 protein: CASMGLETLYAGGELFF
D gene: TRBD2; J gene: TRBJ2-5; clone size: once; V gene: TRBV24-1; CDR3 DNA: TGTGCCACCAGCCCGGGACTAGCGGGAAGAGAGACCCAGTACTTC; CDR3 protein: CATSPGLAGRETQYF
D gene: TRBD2; J gene: TRBJ2-7; clone size: few; V gene: TRBV20-1; CDR3 DNA: TGCAGTGCTAGAGATCCACTAGCGGGCCTAGGGGAGCAGTACTTC; CDR3 protein: CSARDPLAGLGEQYF
D gene: NA; J gene: TRBJ1-2; clone size: NA; V gene: TRBV10-3; CDR3 DNA: TGTGCCATCAGTGTAGGGAAATTCTTCTATGGCTACACCTTC; CDR3 protein: CAISVGKFFYGYTF
D gene: NA; J gene: TRBJ2-7; clone size: few; V gene: TRBV19; CDR3 DNA: TGTGCCAGTAGTTCCTCTAACGGGCCCTACGAGCAGTACTTC; CDR3 protein: CASSSSNGPYEQYF
D gene: NA; J gene: TRBJ2-3; clone size: NA; V gene: TRBV11-2; CDR3 DNA: NA; CDR3 protein: CASSFSGPGDTQYF
D gene: TRBD2; J gene: TRBJ2-3; clone size: NA; V gene: TRBV20-1; CDR3 DNA: TGCAGTGCTAGAGATCCGGGGTCTAGCGGTACAGATACGCAGTATTTT; CDR3 protein: CSARDPGSSGTDTQYF
D gene: NA; J gene: TRBJ2-1; clone size: many; V gene: TRBV29-1; CDR3 DNA: TGCAGCGTTCTTGGACAGAGCTCCTACAATGAGCAGTTCTTC; CDR3 protein: CSVLGQSSYNEQFF
D gene: TRBD1; J gene: TRBJ2-7; clone size: NA; V gene: TRBV5-6; CDR3 DNA: TGTGCCAGCAGCTTTCTGGGACAGTCAACCTACGAGCAGTACTTC; CDR3 protein: CASSFLGQSTYEQYF
D gene: NA; J gene: TRBJ2-1; clone size: many; V gene: TRBV5-6; CDR3 DNA: TGTGCCAGCAGCTTAACAGGGCGCCCCTACAATGAGCAGTTCTTC; CDR3 protein: CASSLTGRPYNEQFF
D gene: TRBD1; J gene: TRBJ2-7; clone size: few; V gene: TRBV12-3/TRBV12-4; CDR3 DNA: TGTGCCAGCAGTTCACCGGGACAGGGATACTACGAGCAGTACTTC; CDR3 protein: CASSSPGQGYYEQYF
D gene: TRBD1; J gene: TRBJ2-2; clone size: few; V gene: TRBV5-1; CDR3 DNA: TGCGCCAGCAGCTTACAGGGGGACACCGGGGAGCTGTTTTTT; CDR3 protein: CASSLQGDTGELFF
D gene: TRBD2; J gene: TRBJ2-6; clone size: few; V gene: TRBV15; CDR3 DNA: TGTGCCACCAGCAGGATGGGACTAGCGGCTGGGGCCAACGTCCTGACTTTC; CDR3 protein: CATSRMGLAAGANVLTF
D gene: NA; J gene: TRBJ2-7; clone size: NA; V gene: TRBV20-1; CDR3 DNA: TGCAGCTCCTCGGAAAAGGGCCCATCCTACGAGCAGTACTTC; CDR3 protein: CSSSEKGPSYEQYF
D gene: NA; J gene: TRBJ1-5; clone size: NA; V gene: TRBV20-1; CDR3 DNA: TGCAGTGCTAGCACCCCAAATCAGCCCCAGCATTTT; CDR3 protein: CSASTPNQPQHF
D gene: TRBD2; J gene: TRBJ2-1; clone size: NA; V gene: TRBV15; CDR3 DNA: TGTGCCACCAGCAGACACTCCGGGACTAGCTACAATGAGCAGTTCTTC; CDR3 protein: CATSRHSGTSYNEQFF
D gene: NA; J gene: TRBJ2-1; clone size: NA; V gene: TRBV12-3/TRBV12-4; CDR3 DNA: TGTGCCAGCAGTTTAGTAACCACCGTAAGGAACAATGAGCAGTTCTTC; CDR3 protein: CASSLVTTVRNNEQFF
D gene: TRBD2; J gene: TRBJ2-1; clone size: NA; V gene: TRBV20-1; CDR3 DNA: TGCAGTGCTAGCCAACTAGCGGGACCCTACAATGAGCAGTTCTTC; CDR3 protein: CSASQLAGPYNEQFF
D gene: TRBD2; J gene: TRBJ2-1; clone size: NA; V gene: TRBV11-1; CDR3 DNA: TGTGCCAGCACCCCACTCGGACTAGCGGGCAATGAGCAGTTCTTC; CDR3 protein: CASTPLGLAGNEQFF
D gene: NA; J gene: TRBJ2-5; clone size: few; V gene: TRBV10-3; CDR3 DNA: TGTGCCATCAGCTCAGGGGGGGGGTTCGAGGAGACCCAGTACTTC; CDR3 protein: CAISSGGGFEETQYF
D gene: TRBD2; J gene: TRBJ2-3; clone size: few; V gene: TRBV20-1; CDR3 DNA: TGCAGTGCCCGGTCTCTCAGGACTAGCGGCACAGATACGCAGTATTTT; CDR3 protein: CSARSLRTSGTDTQYF
D gene: TRBD2; J gene: TRBJ2-1; clone size: NA; V gene: TRBV29-1; CDR3 DNA: TGCAGCGTGCTAGCGGGAGCAGACAATGAGCAGTTCTTC; CDR3 protein: CSVLAGADNEQFF
D gene: TRBD1; J gene: TRBJ2-7; clone size: few; V gene: TRBV20-1; CDR3 DNA: TGCAGTGCTCCTCGCAGTGGACAGGGGGAAGACGAGCAGTACTTC; CDR3 protein: CSAPRSGQGEDEQYF
D gene: TRBD2; J gene: TRBJ2-2; clone size: few; V gene: TRBV12-3/TRBV12-4; CDR3 DNA: TGTGCCAGCAGGCCCGGGCTAGCGGAGAACACCGGGGAGCTGTTTTTT; CDR3 protein: CASRPGLAENTGELFF
D gene: TRBD2; J gene: TRBJ2-3; clone size: NA; V gene: TRBV12-3/TRBV12-4; CDR3 DNA: TGTGCCAGCAGTTTAGGGACTAGCGGGATTAGCACAGATACGCAGTATTTT; CDR3 protein: CASSLGTSGISTDTQYF
D gene: TRBD2; J gene: TRBJ2-1; clone size: many; V gene: TRBV6-5; CDR3 DNA: TGTGCCAGCAGTTTAACTAGCGGGAGTAGGAATGAGCAGTTCTTC; CDR3 protein: CASSLTSGSRNEQFF
D gene: TRBD2; J gene: TRBJ2-1; clone size: NA; V gene: TRBV27; CDR3 DNA: TGTGCCAGCACCGCCCTTGGTAGCGGGAGAGGGAGCTCCTACAATGAGCAGTTCTTC; CDR3 protein: CASTALGSGRGSSYNEQFF
D gene: NA; J gene: TRBJ1-3; clone size: NA; V gene: TRBV7-2; CDR3 DNA: TGTGCCAGCAGCCAAACCAGGGGCTCTGGAAACACCATATATTTT; CDR3 protein: CASSQTRGSGNTIYF
D gene: TRBD1; J gene: TRBJ1-1; clone size: NA; V gene: TRBV3-1; CDR3 DNA: TGTGCCAGCAGCCAAGGGACAGGGCTGGAAGCTTTCTTT; CDR3 protein: CASSQGTGLEAFF
D gene: NA; J gene: TRBJ1-5; clone size: few; V gene: TRBV12-3/TRBV12-4; CDR3 DNA: TGTGCCAGCAGTTTATCGGGGTTCCACCCTAATCAGCCCCAGCATTTT; CDR3 protein: CASSLSGFHPNQPQHF
D gene: NA; J gene: TRBJ1-1; clone size: NA; V gene: TRBV10-2; CDR3 DNA: TGCGCCACCCTGGGGACATCGAACACTGAAGCTTTCTTT; CDR3 protein: CATLGTSNTEAFF
D gene: TRBD2; J gene: TRBJ2-1; clone size: NA; V gene: TRBV20-1; CDR3 DNA: TGCAGTGCTACAGGGACTAGCGGGAGTAATAGAAATGAGCAGTTCTTC; CDR3 protein: CSATGTSGSNRNEQFF
D gene: NA; J gene: TRBJ1-6; clone size: many; V gene: TRBV20-1; CDR3 DNA: TGCAGTGCTAGAGACCAGGGCCGAAGTAATTCACCCCTCCACTTT; CDR3 protein: CSARDQGRSNSPLHF
D gene: TRBD2; J gene: TRBJ2-1; clone size: NA; V gene: TRBV4-2; CDR3 DNA: TGTGCCAGCAGCCCTGGACTAGCGGGAAATAGATACGAGCAGTTCTTC; CDR3 protein: CASSPGLAGNRYEQFF
D gene: NA; J gene: TRBJ2-5; clone size: NA; V gene: TRBV20-1; CDR3 DNA: TGCAGTGCTAGAGTGGGGGTGGGTGAGACCCAGTACTTC; CDR3 protein: CSARVGVGETQYF
D gene: TRBD1; J gene: TRBJ2-5; clone size: NA; V gene: TRBV6-5; CDR3 DNA: TGTGCCAGCAGTTACGGGGCGACAGGGATGGGGGAGACCCAGTACTTC; CDR3 protein: CASSYGATGMGETQYF
D gene: TRBD1; J gene: TRBJ2-1; clone size: NA; V gene: TRBV24-1; CDR3 DNA: TGTGCCACCAGTGATCCCAGGGGGCTGGGGAATGAGCAGTTCTTC; CDR3 protein: CATSDPRGLGNEQFF
D gene: TRBD2; J gene: TRBJ2-2; clone size: few; V gene: TRBV20-1; CDR3 DNA: TGCAGTGCTAGAAGACTAGCGGTACTCACCGGGGAGCTGTTTTTT; CDR3 protein: CSARRLAVLTGELFF
D gene: NA; J gene: TRBJ2-7; clone size: few; V gene: TRBV5-6; CDR3 DNA: TGTGCCAGCAGCCAGGGACGGGACGTGGACGAGCAGTACTTC; CDR3 protein: CASSQGRDVDEQYF
D gene: TRBD1; J gene: TRBJ2-2; clone size: NA; V gene: TRBV5-6; CDR3 DNA: TGTGCCAGCAGCCAGATCAGACAGGGTTCAGCCGGGGAGCTGTTTTTT; CDR3 protein: CASSQIRQGSAGELFF
D gene: NA; J gene: TRBJ1-5; clone size: NA; V gene: TRBV6-1; CDR3 DNA: TGTGCCAGCAGTGAAGCGGGAACAGGGAGCGCTCAGCCCCAGCATTTT; CDR3 protein: CASSEAGTGSAQPQHF